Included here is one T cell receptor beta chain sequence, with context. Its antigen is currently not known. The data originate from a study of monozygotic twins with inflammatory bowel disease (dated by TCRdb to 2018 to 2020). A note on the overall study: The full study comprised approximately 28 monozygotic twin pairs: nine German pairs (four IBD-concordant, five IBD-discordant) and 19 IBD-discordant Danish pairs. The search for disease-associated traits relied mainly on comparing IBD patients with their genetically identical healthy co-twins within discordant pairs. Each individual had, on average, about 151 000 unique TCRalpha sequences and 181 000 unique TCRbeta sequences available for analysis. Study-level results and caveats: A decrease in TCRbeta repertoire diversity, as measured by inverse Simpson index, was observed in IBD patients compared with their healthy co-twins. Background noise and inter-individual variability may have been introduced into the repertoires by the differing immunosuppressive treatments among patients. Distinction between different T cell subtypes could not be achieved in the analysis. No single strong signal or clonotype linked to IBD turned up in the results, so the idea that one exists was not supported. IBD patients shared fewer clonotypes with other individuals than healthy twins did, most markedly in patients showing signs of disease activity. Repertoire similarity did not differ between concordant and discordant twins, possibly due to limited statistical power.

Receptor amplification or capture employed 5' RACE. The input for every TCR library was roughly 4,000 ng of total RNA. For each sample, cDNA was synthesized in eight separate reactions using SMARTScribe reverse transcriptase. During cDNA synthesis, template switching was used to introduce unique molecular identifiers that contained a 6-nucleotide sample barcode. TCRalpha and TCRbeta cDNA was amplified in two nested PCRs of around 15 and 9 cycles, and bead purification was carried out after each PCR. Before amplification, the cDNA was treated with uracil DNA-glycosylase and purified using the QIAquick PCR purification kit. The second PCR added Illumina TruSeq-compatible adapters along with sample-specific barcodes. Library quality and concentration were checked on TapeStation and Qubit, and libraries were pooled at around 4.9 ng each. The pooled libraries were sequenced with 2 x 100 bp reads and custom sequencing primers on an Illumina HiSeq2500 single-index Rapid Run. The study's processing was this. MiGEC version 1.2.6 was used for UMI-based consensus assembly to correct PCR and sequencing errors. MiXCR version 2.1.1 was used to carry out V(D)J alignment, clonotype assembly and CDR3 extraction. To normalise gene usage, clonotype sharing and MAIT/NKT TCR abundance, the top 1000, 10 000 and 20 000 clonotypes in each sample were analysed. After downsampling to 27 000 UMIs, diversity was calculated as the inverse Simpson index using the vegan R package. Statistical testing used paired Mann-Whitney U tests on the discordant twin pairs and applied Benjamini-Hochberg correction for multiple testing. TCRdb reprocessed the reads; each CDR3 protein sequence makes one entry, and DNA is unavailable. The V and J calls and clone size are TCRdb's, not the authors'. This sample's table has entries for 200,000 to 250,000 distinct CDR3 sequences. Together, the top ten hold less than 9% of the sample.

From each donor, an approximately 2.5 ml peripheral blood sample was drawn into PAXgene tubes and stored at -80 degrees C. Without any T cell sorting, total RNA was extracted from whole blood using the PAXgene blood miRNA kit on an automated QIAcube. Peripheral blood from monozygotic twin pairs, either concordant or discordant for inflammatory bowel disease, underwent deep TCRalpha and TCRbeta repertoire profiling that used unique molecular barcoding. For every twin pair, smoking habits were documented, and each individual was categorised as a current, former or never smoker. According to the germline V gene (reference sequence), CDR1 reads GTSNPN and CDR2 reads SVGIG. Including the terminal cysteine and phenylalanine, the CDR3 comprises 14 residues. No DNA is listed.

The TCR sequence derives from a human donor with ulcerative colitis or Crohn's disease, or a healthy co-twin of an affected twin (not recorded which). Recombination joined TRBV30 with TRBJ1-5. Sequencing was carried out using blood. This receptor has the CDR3 CAWSVQVGDQPQHF.